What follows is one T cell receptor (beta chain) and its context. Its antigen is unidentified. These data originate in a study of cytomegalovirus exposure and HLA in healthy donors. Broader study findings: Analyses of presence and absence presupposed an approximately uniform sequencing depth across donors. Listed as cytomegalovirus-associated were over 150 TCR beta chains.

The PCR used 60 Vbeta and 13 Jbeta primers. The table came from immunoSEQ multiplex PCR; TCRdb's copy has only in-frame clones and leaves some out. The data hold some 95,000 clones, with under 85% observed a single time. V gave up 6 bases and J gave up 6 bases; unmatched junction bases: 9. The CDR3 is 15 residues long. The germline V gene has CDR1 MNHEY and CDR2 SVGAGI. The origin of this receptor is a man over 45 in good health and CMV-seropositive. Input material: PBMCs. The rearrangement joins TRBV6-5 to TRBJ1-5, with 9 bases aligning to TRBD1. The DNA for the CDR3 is TGTGCCAGCAGCTCCGGACAGGGGAGAGGTCAGCCCCAGCATTTT. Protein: CASSSGQGRGQPQHF.